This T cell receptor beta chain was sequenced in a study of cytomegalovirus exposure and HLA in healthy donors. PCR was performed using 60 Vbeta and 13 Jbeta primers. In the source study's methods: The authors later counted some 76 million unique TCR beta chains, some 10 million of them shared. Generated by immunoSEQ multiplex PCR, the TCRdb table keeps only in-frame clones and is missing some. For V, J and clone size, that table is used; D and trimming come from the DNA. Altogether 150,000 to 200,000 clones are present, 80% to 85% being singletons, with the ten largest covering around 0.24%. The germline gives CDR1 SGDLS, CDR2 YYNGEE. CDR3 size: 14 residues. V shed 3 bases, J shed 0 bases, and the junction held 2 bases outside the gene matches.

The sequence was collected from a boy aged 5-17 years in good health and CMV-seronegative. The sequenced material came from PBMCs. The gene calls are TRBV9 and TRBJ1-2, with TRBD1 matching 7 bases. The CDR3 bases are TGTGCCAGCAGCGAGGGGACAGCTAACTATGGCTACACCTTC. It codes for CASSEGTANYGYTF.